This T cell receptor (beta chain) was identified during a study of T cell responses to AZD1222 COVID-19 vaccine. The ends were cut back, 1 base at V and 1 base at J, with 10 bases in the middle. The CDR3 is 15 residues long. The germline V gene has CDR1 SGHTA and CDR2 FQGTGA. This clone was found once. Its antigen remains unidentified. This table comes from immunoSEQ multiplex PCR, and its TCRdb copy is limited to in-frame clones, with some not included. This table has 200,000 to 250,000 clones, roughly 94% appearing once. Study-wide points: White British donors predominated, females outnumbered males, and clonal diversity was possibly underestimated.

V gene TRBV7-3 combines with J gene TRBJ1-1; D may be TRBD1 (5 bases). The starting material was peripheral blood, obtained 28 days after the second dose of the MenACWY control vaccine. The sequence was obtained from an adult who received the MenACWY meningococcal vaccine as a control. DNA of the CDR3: TGTGCCAGCAGCTTAAAAGGCGGGGGGAACACTGAAGCTTTCTTT. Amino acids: CASSLKGGGNTEAFF. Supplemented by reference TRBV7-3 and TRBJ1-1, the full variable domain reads GAGVSQTPSNKVTEKGKYVELRCDPISGHTALYWYRQSLGQGPEFLIYFQGTGAADDSGLPNDRFFAVRPEGSVSTLKIQRTERGDSAVYLCASSLKGGGNTEAFFGQGTRLTVV.